A selection of T cell receptor beta chains follows, all from one sample in a study of blood T cell repertoires in COVID-19. Clones were sequenced by immunoSEQ multiplex PCR, and TCRdb holds only the in-frame ones, with some missing. Of about 270,000 clones listed, under 95% were seen once; the top ten hold roughly 2.8%. The sequenced sample was PBMCs or T cells enriched from blood (not recorded which). The receptor set was obtained from a man aged 35-49 years who had been exposed to COVID-19. Both conserved end residues are part of each CDR3. The D gene is left open where the match is weak. A row's size may be missing; if present it is once, few, many or a size class.

j_call clone_size v_call d_call cdr3_aa cdr3_nt
TRBJ2-7 - TRBV10-3 - CAISDGRGLKSYEQYF TGTGCCATCAGTGATGGCAGGGGCCTAAAATCCTACGAGCAGTACTTC
TRBJ2-7 - TRBV30 - CAWSVGGRVYEQYF TGTGCCTGGAGTGTAGGGGGACGGGTGTACGAGCAGTACTTC
TRBJ1-2 - TRBV11-2 - CASSDTDRPYGYTF TGTGCCAGCAGTGACACGGACAGACCCTATGGCTACACCTTC
TRBJ1-2 - TRBV5-1 - CASSLLEDGYTF TGCGCCAGCAGCTTATTGGAGGACGGCTACACCTTC
TRBJ2-2 - TRBV6-5 - CASSYATEHTGELFF TGTGCCAGCAGTTACGCGACAGAGCACACCGGGGAGCTGTTTTTT
TRBJ1-5 once TRBV28 - CASSSPAPPLRRQRDQPQHF TGTGCCAGCAGTTCCCCGGCCCCCCCACTACGACGACAGAGAGATCAGCCCCAGCATTTT
TRBJ2-3 - TRBV18 TRBD2 CASSPSPSGRDTQYF TGTGCCAGCTCACCATCGCCCAGCGGGAGGGATACGCAGTATTTT
TRBJ2-5 - TRBV7-9 TRBD2 CASGRGGGETQYF TGTGCCAGCGGCCGCGGGGGTGGGGAGACCCAGTACTTC
TRBJ2-7 once TRBV5-1 TRBD2 CASSQGLAGDEQYF TGCGCCAGCAGCCAGGGACTAGCGGGGGACGAGCAGTACTTC
TRBJ1-1 - TRBV14 - CASSHHGDFTEAFF TGTGCCAGCAGCCACCATGGAGATTTCACTGAAGCTTTCTTT
TRBJ2-5 - TRBV2 TRBD2 CASRVAGGLETQYF TGTGCCAGCAGGGTAGCGGGAGGGCTGGAGACCCAGTACTTC
TRBJ1-1 - TRBV10-3 TRBD1 CAISKTGNMNTEAFF TGTGCCATCAGTAAGACAGGGAACATGAACACTGAAGCTTTCTTT
TRBJ2-7 - TRBV29-1 - CSVEDEAGFGEQYF TGCAGCGTTGAAGATGAAGCAGGGTTCGGCGAGCAGTACTTC
TRBJ2-1 - TRBV29-1 TRBD2 CSANRLLAGVINEQFF TGCAGCGCAAACCGCCTCCTAGCGGGAGTTATCAATGAGCAGTTCTTC
TRBJ2-1 - TRBV7-9 TRBD2 CASSSPSGASYNEQFF TGTGCCAGCAGCTCCCCTAGCGGCGCCTCCTACAATGAGCAGTTCTTC
TRBJ2-1 once TRBV7-9 TRBD2 CASSLPSRTSGSSDEQFF TGTGCCAGCAGCCTCCCCTCCCGGACTAGCGGGAGTTCGGATGAGCAGTTCTTC
TRBJ1-2 - TRBV30 TRBD1 CAWRQTGGDYGYTF TGTGCCTGGAGGCAGACAGGGGGGGATTATGGCTACACCTTC
TRBJ2-3 - TRBV28 TRBD1 CASSLLDRVSF TGTGCCAGCAGTTTGTTAGACAGGGTTAGTTTT
TRBJ2-1 - TRBV24-1 TRBD2 CATSERGDSEQFF TGTGCCACCAGTGAACGGGGGGATTCTGAGCAGTTCTTC
TRBJ1-1 once TRBV4-2 - CASSHYRGLNTEAFF TGTGCCAGCAGCCACTATCGAGGCCTGAACACTGAAGCTTTCTTT
TRBJ1-6 - TRBV18 TRBD1 CASSPSGTGNSPLHF TGTGCCAGCTCACCAAGTGGGACAGGGAATTCACCCCTCCACTTT
TRBJ1-1 - TRBV19 TRBD1 CASRNRDRSSEAFF TGTGCCAGCAGAAACCGGGACAGAAGCTCTGAAGCTTTCTTT
TRBJ1-5 - TRBV28 - CASRQGSQPQHF TGTGCCAGCAGGCAGGGGTCACAGCCCCAGCATTTT
TRBJ2-2 - TRBV5-6 TRBD2 CASSADGGVNTGELFF TGTGCCAGCAGCGCAGACGGGGGGGTAAACACCGGGGAGCTGTTTTTT
TRBJ1-4 - TRBV7-2 TRBD1 CASSPDRGGEKLFF TGTGCCAGCAGCCCTGACAGGGGTGGCGAAAAACTGTTTTTT
TRBJ2-2 - TRBV10-3 TRBD2 CATILAGVLTGELFF TGTGCCACGATACTAGCGGGAGTACTCACCGGGGAGCTGTTTTTT
TRBJ2-2 - TRBV7-2 - CASSLLGSGDGVGELFF TGTGCCAGCAGCTTATTAGGTTCAGGGGACGGGGTCGGGGAGCTGTTTTTT
TRBJ1-2 - TRBV6-2/TRBV6-3 TRBD1 CASSYGQGEVGYTF TGTGCCAGCAGTTACGGACAGGGGGAGGTTGGCTACACCTTC
TRBJ2-7 - TRBV30 TRBD2 CAWSLAGASEQYF TGTGCCTGGAGTTTAGCGGGAGCTAGCGAGCAGTACTTC
TRBJ1-4 - TRBV7-6 TRBD1 CASSPRQGVGEKLFF TGTGCCAGCAGCCCGAGACAGGGAGTAGGGGAAAAACTGTTTTTT
TRBJ1-6 - TRBV5-6 TRBD1 CASSSPGQSSYNSPLHF TGTGCCAGCAGTTCTCCGGGACAGAGCTCCTATAATTCACCCCTCCACTTT
TRBJ2-1 - TRBV12-5 TRBD2 CASGAGSDSYNEQFF TGTGCTAGTGGAGCGGGAAGTGACTCCTACAATGAGCAGTTCTTC
TRBJ2-7 once TRBV27 - CASRPDRSLSSYEQYF TGTGCCAGCAGGCCAGACAGGTCCTTAAGCTCCTACGAGCAGTACTTC
TRBJ2-5 - TRBV4-1 TRBD2 CASSQDQGLAEETQYF TGCGCCAGCAGCCAAGATCAGGGACTAGCGGAAGAGACCCAGTACTTC
TRBJ2-1 - TRBV13 - CASSARAGPYNEQFF TGTGCCAGCAGCGCGCGGGCGGGACCCTACAATGAGCAGTTCTTC
TRBJ2-7 - TRBV11-2 - CASSAAAGRFFKEQYF TGTGCCAGCAGCGCGGCGGCGGGGAGGTTTTTTAAGGAGCAGTACTTC
TRBJ2-7 - TRBV11-2 TRBD2 CASSPPSVAGNIEQYF TGTGCCAGCAGCCCCCCCTCCGTAGCGGGGAACATCGAGCAGTACTTC
TRBJ1-1 - TRBV6-5 - CASQNTEAFF TGTGCCAGCCAGAACACTGAAGCTTTCTTT
TRBJ2-1 - TRBV11-1 TRBD1 CASSFQGANEQFF TGTGCCAGCAGCTTCCAGGGGGCCAATGAGCAGTTCTTC